Listed below are T cell receptor beta chains from one sample, sequenced in a study of human T cells and chemical hapten exposure. TCRdb fed the RACE reads into MiXCR, producing one record per CDR3 protein. This table holds 380,000 or so distinct CDR3 sequences, more than 4.5% found once. The sample consisted of whole blood, taken in connection with sensitization to the hapten diphenylcyclopropenone (DPC). The source is a woman in her 50s with alopecia areata. Some clones in this sample may be carry-over from other donors' samples. CDR3s include the opening cysteine and the closing phenylalanine or tryptophan. A D gene is named only where the DNA matches it firmly. The size of a clone is reported for some rows only, either as once, few or many, or as a class for expanded clones.

TRBJ2-3	few	TRBV5-4	.	CASSSYLLGGGTDTQYF	TGTGCCAGCAGCTCCTATTTACTAGGAGGAGGCACAGATACGCAGTATTTT
TRBJ1-4	.	TRBV27	.	CASSPEGATNEKLFF	TGTGCCAGCAGTCCCGAGGGAGCAACTAATGAAAAACTGTTTTTT
TRBJ2-7	.	TRBV27	.	CASSPRPGSYEQYF	TGTGCCAGCAGTCCGCGGCCGGGTTCCTACGAGCAGTACTTC
TRBJ2-5	.	TRBV20-1	.	CSARDTGRETQYF	TGCAGTGCTAGAGACACAGGGCGAGAGACCCAGTACTTC
TRBJ1-4	few	TRBV6-5	.	CASRINTNEKLFF	TGTGCCAGCAGAATAAATACTAATGAAAAACTGTTTTTT
TRBJ1-1	.	TRBV12-5	.	CASGLAQMNTEAFF	TGTGCTAGTGGTTTGGCCCAGATGAACACTGAAGCTTTCTTT
TRBJ2-1	many	TRBV11-2	.	CASSLSRDWQFF	TGTGCCAGCAGCTTATCGCGGGATTGGCAGTTCTTC
TRBJ1-6	many	TRBV4-1	TRBD1	CASSSTGAFRTPLHF	TGCGCCAGCAGCAGTACAGGGGCCTTTAGGACACCCCTCCACTTT
TRBJ2-7	few	TRBV3-1	TRBD2	CASSGLAGEQYF	TGTGCCAGTTCGGGACTAGCGGGCGAGCAGTACTTC
TRBJ1-5	many	TRBV5-6	TRBD1	CASSLGYRGPSNQPQHF	TGTGCCAGCAGCTTGGGGTACAGGGGTCCGAGCAATCAGCCCCAGCATTTT
TRBJ2-3	.	TRBV19	TRBD2	CASTPGGVADTQYF	TGTGCCAGTACCCCCGGGGGGGTGGCAGATACGCAGTATTTT
TRBJ2-7	many	TRBV20-1	TRBD1	CSARGTGDPPVAYEQYF	TGCAGTGCTAGAGGGACAGGGGACCCCCCTGTTGCCTACGAGCAGTACTTC
TRBJ1-2	.	TRBV20-1	.	CSARELMGARGYTF	TGCAGTGCTAGGGAGCTTATGGGGGCCCGTGGCTACACCTTC
TRBJ2-3	.	TRBV5-1	.	CASSFQRGGSLRDTQYF	TGCGCCAGCAGCTTCCAACGAGGGGGTAGCCTCAGGGATACGCAGTATTTT
TRBJ2-3	.	TRBV12-3/TRBV12-4	.	CASRRARGRGTDTQYF	TGTGCCAGTAGACGTGCGAGGGGCAGGGGAACAGATACGCAGTATTTT
TRBJ2-3	.	TRBV13	TRBD2	CASTPRPSGGTDTQYF	TGTGCCAGCACCCCCCGACCTAGCGGGGGGACAGATACGCAGTATTTT
TRBJ2-5	.	TRBV24-1	.	CATSEGIVGETQYF	TGTGCCACCAGTGAGGGCATTGTAGGAGAGACCCAGTACTTC
TRBJ1-5	many	TRBV6-5	TRBD1	CASSQGQGAGQPQHF	TGTGCCAGCAGCCAAGGACAGGGGGCGGGTCAGCCCCAGCATTTT
TRBJ1-1	.	TRBV11-1	TRBD1	CASSLGQGRGSTEAFF	TGTGCCAGCAGTTTGGGACAGGGACGAGGGAGCACTGAAGCTTTCTTT
TRBJ1-2	.	TRBV2	.	CASRSGYTF	TGTGCCAGCAGGAGTGGCTACACCTTC
TRBJ1-2	.	TRBV12-3/TRBV12-4	.	CASSPDGLYGYTF	TGTGCCAGCAGCCCGGACGGCTTGTATGGCTACACCTTC
TRBJ2-7	.	TRBV7-9	.	CASSRTGYRYEQYF	TGTGCCAGCAGCCGAACAGGGTACCGTTACGAGCAGTACTTC
TRBJ2-2	.	TRBV7-8	TRBD1	CASKTRGHTGELFF	TGTGCCAGCAAGACAAGGGGGCACACCGGGGAGCTGTTTTTT
TRBJ1-2	few	TRBV11-2	.	CASSLDLNNYGYTF	TGTGCCAGCAGCTTAGATCTCAATAACTATGGCTACACCTTC
TRBJ2-1	few	TRBV6-1	TRBD2	CASSDGGSYEQFF	TGTGCCAGCAGTGATGGCGGGAGCTATGAGCAGTTCTTC
TRBJ1-2	many	TRBV12-3/TRBV12-4	.	CASSQTNIQGTYGYTF	TGTGCCAGCAGTCAAACTAACATACAGGGTACCTATGGCTACACCTTC
TRBJ1-1	.	TRBV10-2	.	CASSDWALNTEAFF	TGCGCCAGCAGTGATTGGGCCCTCAACACTGAAGCTTTCTTT
TRBJ1-1	many	TRBV5-1	TRBD1	CASSLEGTGVGMNTEAFF	TGCGCCAGCAGCTTGGAGGGGACAGGGGTTGGGATGAACACTGAAGCTTTCTTT
TRBJ2-7	few	TRBV20-1	.	CSARSGDEQYF	TGCAGTGCTAGATCTGGAGACGAGCAGTACTTC
TRBJ1-4	few	TRBV20-1	.	CSARAGATNEKLFF	TGCAGTGCCCGCGCCGGGGCAACTAATGAAAAACTGTTTTTT
TRBJ2-7	few	TRBV6-5	.	CASSYDAGGPGVGEQYF	TGTGCCAGCAGTTACGATGCCGGGGGGCCCGGCGTGGGGGAGCAGTACTTC
TRBJ1-2	few	TRBV12-3/TRBV12-4	.	CASSSPKARGYGYTF	TGTGCCAGCAGTTCCCCGAAGGCCAGGGGCTATGGCTACACCTTC
TRBJ2-3	many	TRBV7-2	TRBD2	CASSSGLAGGPSTTDTQYF	TGTGCCAGCAGCTCGGGACTAGCGGGGGGACCCTCTACCACAGATACGCAGTATTTT
TRBJ1-1	many	TRBV7-9	.	CASSSQGSEAFF	TGTGCCAGCAGCTCCCAGGGATCTGAAGCTTTCTTT
TRBJ2-1	few	TRBV6-2/TRBV6-3	.	CASSPWRGRYNEQFF	TGTGCCAGCAGCCCTTGGCGGGGGCGTTACAATGAGCAGTTCTTC
TRBJ1-1	.	TRBV5-6	.	CASMWGGTEAFF	TGTGCCAGCATGTGGGGGGGCACTGAAGCTTTCTTT
TRBJ1-4	many	TRBV2	.	CASSEGQRGEKLFF	TGTGCCAGCAGTGAAGGGCAGAGGGGGGAAAAACTGTTTTTT
TRBJ1-4	few	TRBV11-2	.	CASSLERGVNEKLFF	TGTGCCAGCAGCTTAGAAAGGGGGGTTAATGAAAAACTGTTTTTT
TRBJ2-6	.	TRBV5-5	.	CASSPPSMSGANVLTF	TGTGCCAGCAGTCCACCCAGTATGTCTGGGGCCAACGTCCTGACTTTC
TRBJ2-1	many	TRBV28	.	CASSLVRQGQQFF	TGTGCCAGCAGTTTAGTTCGCCAGGGTCAGCAGTTCTTC
TRBJ2-3	few	TRBV5-1	.	CASSPASGRTDTQYF	TGCGCCAGCAGCCCGGCATCTGGACGCACAGATACGCAGTATTTT
TRBJ1-4	many	TRBV29-1	TRBD1	CSVESPGQGEKLFF	TGCAGCGTTGAGAGCCCCGGACAGGGGGAAAAACTGTTTTTT
TRBJ1-6	many	TRBV6-5	TRBD1	CASGTGEASPLHF	TGTGCCAGCGGGACAGGGGAGGCTTCACCCCTCCACTTT
TRBJ2-5	.	TRBV29-1	.	CSVVSYSGTQYF	TGCAGCGTTGTCAGCTATTCGGGGACCCAGTACTTC
TRBJ2-7	.	TRBV16	.	CASSHHGTASSYEQYF	TGTGCCAGCAGCCATCATGGGACTGCGAGCTCCTACGAGCAGTACTTC
TRBJ1-2	.	TRBV19	.	CASSTRTGRLYGYTF	TGTGCCAGTAGTACCCGGACGGGACGCTTATATGGCTACACCTTC
TRBJ1-1	many	TRBV10-2	TRBD1	CASRSQGGGTEAFF	TGCGCCAGCAGGTCACAGGGGGGGGGCACTGAAGCTTTCTTT
TRBJ2-3	many	TRBV7-2	TRBD1	CASSRSGGAGTDTQYF	TGTGCCAGCAGCCGGTCAGGGGGCGCGGGCACAGATACGCAGTATTTT
TRBJ2-3	many	TRBV7-2	TRBD2	CASSLASSLAGPPVDTQYF	TGTGCCAGCAGCTTAGCGTCCTCACTAGCGGGACCGCCGGTAGATACGCAGTATTTT
TRBJ1-5	many	TRBV28	TRBD1	CASSTLDRARGNQPQHF	TGTGCCAGCAGTACCTTAGACAGGGCCAGAGGCAATCAGCCCCAGCATTTT